This TCR beta chain derives from a study of T cell responses to AZD1222 COVID-19 vaccine. Assay: immunoSEQ multiplex PCR; the TCRdb copy retains only in-frame clones and omits some. Found here are fewer than 150,000 clones, approximately 93% of them singletons; the top ten hold under 3.5%. CDR3 size: 13 residues. Germline loops: CDR1 SGHRS, CDR2 YFSETQ. After removal of 0 bases from V and 10 bases from J, the junction contained 2 bases not matched to a gene. This specimen consisted of peripheral blood, obtained on day 0 of AZD1222 vaccination. The TCR comes from an adult in good health. This sequence joins TRBV5-1 and TRBJ1-1, with 11 bases fitting TRBD1. DNA for the CDR3: TGCGCCAGCAGCTTGGAAGGGACAGGGGGAGCTTTCTTT. Protein: CASSLEGTGGAFF.